The T cell receptor beta chain described here comes from a study of blood T cell repertoires in COVID-19. At the level of the study: T cells, B-cell-depleted T cells, or PBMCs provided the cDNA or gDNA that served as material.

Assay used: immunoSEQ multiplex PCR; TCRdb lists only in-frame clones, some missing. Of around 310,000 clones listed, 90% are singletons. Enrollment of patients from Seattle took place during active infection, with longitudinal follow-up. The material sequenced was peripheral blood. The source is a middle-aged woman with COVID-19, enrolled during active disease.

CDR3 nucleotide sequence: TGTGCCAGCAGGACACCCGGTGGGAACACTGAAGCTTTCTTT. This sequence encodes CASRTPGGNTEAFF. The chain combines TRBV7-2 with TRBJ1-1; D gene ambiguous. V dropped 6 bases and J dropped 1 base, with 12 bases sitting between them. The CDR3 covers 14 residues. Looked up from germline, CDR1 is SGHTA and CDR2 is FQGNSA.